A single sample is the source of the 27 T cell receptor beta chains below, sequenced in a study of cytomegalovirus exposure and HLA in healthy donors. Repertoires were generated with immunoSEQ multiplex PCR, while TCRdb's copy carries only in-frame clones and drops some. The table includes 150,000 to 180,000 clones, about 82% detected once. The sequenced sample consisted of PBMCs. These receptors originate from a human donor in good health.

This chain joins TRBV25-1 and TRBJ2-3; 10 bases are shared with TRBD2. This CDR3 has 18 residues. Germline V gene sequence: CDR1 MGHDK, CDR2 SYGVNS. After removal of 10 bases from V and 0 bases from J, the junction contained 16 bases not matched to a gene. CDR3 sequence: CATLRIAGGPASTDTQYF. As DNA, the CDR3 is TGTGCCACGCTCCGAATAGCGGGGGGCCCCGCTAGCACAGATACGCAGTATTTT.

The chain joins TRBV6-1 to TRBJ1-2; D ambiguous. Germline CDR1 is MNHNS and CDR2 is SASEGT. Trimming removed 5 bases from V and 2 bases from J, with 12 bases in between. The CDR3 length is 14 residues. The CDR3 loop reads CASSSGNSNYGYTF. The DNA of the CDR3 is TGTGCCAGCAGTTCGGGAAATTCGAACTATGGCTACACCTTC.

CDR3 DNA sequence: TGCAGCGTTGCCGGGGGGCAGGGCATGAACACTGAAGCTTTCTTT. It yields the protein CSVAGGQGMNTEAFF. This sequence joins TRBV29-1 and TRBJ1-1, with TRBD1 as a possible D gene (6 bases). Germline values: CDR1 SQVTM, CDR2 ANQGSEA. V was trimmed by 4 bases and J by 0 bases, leaving 15 bases between them. This CDR3 is built from 15 residues.

This clone was observed a handful of times. The chain carries TRBV6-5 and TRBJ1-1, with D possibly matching TRBD1 (6 bases). The V and J ends lost 2 bases and 5 bases respectively, with 9 bases between them. Germline CDR1 is MNHEY and CDR2 is SVGAGI. The CDR3 length is 13 residues. The CDR3: CASSYGQRTEAFF. Here the CDR3 DNA reads TGTGCCAGCAGTTACGGACAGAGAACTGAAGCTTTCTTT.

The chain carries TRBV7-9 and TRBJ1-2; 7 nucleotides line up with TRBD1. CDR1 is SEHNR, CDR2 FQNEAQ, per germline (reference sequence). Germline trimming cut 1 base from V and 1 base from J; bases unmatched to any gene: 3. The CDR3 contains 15 residues. The CDR3 DNA is TGTGCCAGCAGCTTAGTCGGGGACAGTAACTATGGCTACACCTTC. Translated: CASSLVGDSNYGYTF.

The V and J genes are TRBV29-1 and TRBJ2-7; unclear D gene. Per germline, CDR1 SQVTM and CDR2 ANQGSEA. V lost 2 bases, J lost 3 bases, and 11 bases lay in between. The length of the CDR3 is 13 residues. The CDR3 nucleotides read TGCAGCGTTGAATCCAGGTCAGGCTACGAGCAGTACTTC. Its translation is CSVESRSGYEQYF.

This chain connects TRBV4-1 to TRBJ2-1; 8 positions match TRBD1. Germline CDR1 and CDR2: MGHRA and YSYEKL. The CDR3 is 16 residues long. With 3 bases clipped from V and 0 bases from J, the junction kept 4 bases outside the gene matches. The CDR3 is CASSQSTGGSYNEQFF. In DNA form, the CDR3 reads TGCGCCAGCAGCCAGAGCACAGGGGGCTCCTACAATGAGCAGTTCTTC.

This chain uses TRBV7-2 with TRBJ2-5; 8 bases fit TRBD1. CDR1 is SGHTA and CDR2 is FQGNSA in the germline V gene. The V and J ends lost 6 bases and 4 bases, in that order; junction bases with no gene match: 7. CDR3 size: 14 residues. DNA of the CDR3: TGTGCCAGCAGTTCTCGGACAGGGCGAGAGACCCAGTACTTC. Amino acids: CASSSRTGRETQYF.

J is TRBJ2-7 and V is TRBV4-1; the match to TRBD2 covers 9 bases. J lost 6 bases, V lost 4 bases, and 13 bases had no gene match. From germline, CDR1 is MGHRA and CDR2 YSYEKL. The CDR3 totals 16 residues. This chain's CDR3 is CASSPLRVAGDREQYF. DNA for the CDR3: TGCGCCAGCAGCCCCCTAAGGGTAGCGGGAGACCGCGAGCAGTACTTC.

The chain employs TRBV19 and TRBJ1-2; D unresolved. This CDR3 comprises 14 residues. Germline V gene lookup returns CDR1 LNHDA and CDR2 SQIVND (reference sequence). V dropped 3 bases and J dropped 4 bases, with 12 bases sitting between them. Here the CDR3 reads CASSIILSGYGYTF. In DNA form, the CDR3 reads TGTGCCAGTAGTATCATCCTGTCCGGCTATGGCTACACCTTC.

The chain has TRBV15 and TRBJ2-1, with 9 bases fitting TRBD2. Germline V gene sequence: CDR1 LNHNV, CDR2 YYDKDF (reference sequence). V was pared by 4 bases and J by 9 bases, with 10 bases of the junction left unmatched. There are 15 residues in the CDR3. The CDR3 DNA sequence: TGTGCCACCAGCACCCTTGGCCTAGCGGGACCTGAGCAGTTCTTC. Protein product: CATSTLGLAGPEQFF.

V usage is TRBV28 and J usage is TRBJ2-7; TRBD2 matches 7 bases. Germline V CDR1 and CDR2: MDHEN, SYDVKM. The CDR3 has 15 residues. With V trimmed by 3 bases and J by 4 bases, 9 bases remained unmatched. CDR3: CASSLGGGVLYEQYF. The CDR3 DNA sequence: TGTGCCAGCAGTTTGGGTGGGGGGGTTTTGTACGAGCAGTACTTC.

On this clone: At one end, the junction sequence differs from germline, possibly due to a read error. The V and J genes are TRBV2 and TRBJ1-2, with D perhaps TRBD1 (6 bases). CDR1 SNHLY and CDR2 FYNNEI come from the germline V gene. This CDR3 is 14 amino acids long. CDR3 loop: CASREDRQRYGYTF. In DNA, the CDR3 is TGTGCCAGCAGGGAAGACAGGCAGAGGTATGGCTACACCTTC.

The chain joins TRBV7-3 to TRBJ2-2; possible D gene TRBD1, 6 bases. The V gene lost 5 bases and the J gene lost 6 bases, with 16 bases spanning the gap. This CDR3 region has 15 residues. In germline, CDR1 is SGHTA, CDR2 FQGTGA. The CDR3 nucleotides read TGTGCCAGCAGCCTCCAGACAGGATACGCCGGGGAGCTGTTTTTT. This encodes CASSLQTGYAGELFF.

DNA for the CDR3: TGTGCCAGCAGCCCCGGGACAGGGCTCAGCAATCAGCCCCAGCATTTT. Its protein is CASSPGTGLSNQPQHF. This chain links TRBV28 with TRBJ1-5; TRBD1 aligns across 9 bases. There are 16 residues in the CDR3. V was clipped by 6 bases and J by 1 base; unmatched bases: 7. CDR1 and CDR2 from the germline V gene are MDHEN and SYDVKM. The full variable domain, rest sourced from reference TRBV28 and TRBJ1-5, is DVKVTQSSRYLVKRTGEKVFLECVQDMDHENMFWYRQDPGLGLRLIYFSYDVKMKEKGDIPEGYSVSREKKERFSLILESASTNQTSMYLCASSPGTGLSNQPQHFGDGTRLSIL.

V is TRBV21-1 and J is TRBJ1-1. TRBV21-1 is a documented pseudogene. The CDR3 consists of 12 residues. CDR3 protein: CASSKACEEAFF. The CDR3 nucleotides read TGTGCCAGCAGCAAAGCGTGCGAAGAAGCTTTCTTT.

The chain combines TRBV5-6 with TRBJ1-4, with 8 bases that match TRBD1. This CDR3 is built from 18 residues. Germline CDR1 SGHDT, CDR2 YYEEEE. The trim removed 2 bases at V and 8 bases at J, leaving 17 bases unmatched. CDR3 DNA sequence: TGTGCCAGCAGCTTTCTTCGGACAGGGAAGAGAGGGTACGAAAAACTGTTTTTT. It codes for CASSFLRTGKRGYEKLFF.

This clone was seen a few times. The chain carries TRBV15 and TRBJ1-2; D is uncertain. CDR1 is LNHNV, CDR2 YYDKDF, per germline (reference sequence). The CDR3 loop spans 15 amino acids. V lost 5 bases and J lost 4, with 17 bases in between. The CDR3: CATSRETEAFYGYTF. The CDR3 DNA reads TGTGCCACCAGCCGGGAGACGGAGGCTTTCTATGGCTACACCTTC.

V usage is TRBV5-1 and J usage is TRBJ2-1; 8 positions agree with TRBD1. This CDR3 contains 15 residues. Germline-derived CDR1 and CDR2 are SGHRS and YFSETQ. The ends lost 2 bases at V and 5 bases at J; junction bases unmatched: 6. In nucleotides, the CDR3 is TGCGCCAGCAGCTTCTGGACAGGGATCAACAATGAGCAGTTCTTC. Translating it yields CASSFWTGINNEQFF.

The rearrangement joins TRBV27 to TRBJ2-5, with 9 positions matching TRBD1. The germline V gene has CDR1 MNHEY and CDR2 SMNVEV (reference sequence). The V and J ends lost 6 bases and 7 bases, in that order; junction bases with no gene match: 9. There are 14 residues in the CDR3. Written as DNA, the CDR3 is TGTGCCAGCAGACGGACAGGGGATCTCCCGACCCAGTACTTC. Protein: CASRRTGDLPTQYF.

The V gene is TRBV5-6, the J gene TRBJ2-1; the match to TRBD2 covers 14 bases. Germline assignment: CDR1 SGHDT and CDR2 YYEEEE. The junction had 7 bases not matched to a gene; V was cut back by 5 bases and J by 6 bases. The CDR3 extends over 16 amino acids. CDR3: CASRLRTSGGTNEQFF. Written as DNA, the CDR3 is TGTGCCAGCAGGTTAAGGACTAGCGGGGGGACCAATGAGCAGTTCTTC.

The rearrangement joins TRBV6-4 to TRBJ1-5; TRBD1 agrees at 7 bases. From germline, CDR1 is MRHNA and CDR2 SNTAGT. The CDR3 consists of 15 residues. Germline trimming cut 7 bases from V and 2 bases from J; bases unmatched to any gene: 8. The CDR3 spells CASTEGAEGNQPQHF. For the CDR3, the DNA is TGTGCCAGCACGGAGGGGGCTGAGGGCAATCAGCCCCAGCATTTT.

This chain joins TRBV19 and TRBJ1-2; TRBD1 matches 7 bases. Trimming removed 4 bases from V and 8 bases from J; junction bases left unmatched: 7. The CDR3 consists of 13 residues. Germline lookup yields CDR1 LNHDA and CDR2 SQIVND (reference sequence). The CDR3 DNA is TGTGCCAGTAGTAAAAACAGGGGTTTCGGCTACACCTTC. Translated, it gives CASSKNRGFGYTF.

This clone was seen a single time. The genes are TRBV7-9 and TRBJ1-2; weak D call: TRBD1 (5 bases). Germline V CDR1 and CDR2: SEHNR, FQNEAQ (reference sequence). V lost 5 bases, J lost 8 bases, and 15 bases lay in between. The CDR3 consists of 13 residues. CDR3 loop: CASSPTGLGGYTF. As DNA, the CDR3 is TGTGCCAGCAGCCCTACAGGCCTGGGGGGCTACACCTTC.

The chain is built from TRBV6-6 and TRBJ2-7; the match to TRBD2 covers 10 bases. Per the germline V gene, CDR1 is MNHNY and CDR2 is SVGAGI (reference sequence). There are 13 residues in the CDR3. V lost 1 base and J lost 7; bases outside the gene matches: 1. CDR3 nucleotide sequence: TGTGCCAGCAGTTACTTACTAGCGGGGGAGCAGTACTTC. Its protein is CASSYLLAGEQYF.

The V gene is TRBV9, the J gene TRBJ1-2, with a weak D call TRBD1 (6 bases). V was shortened by 4 bases and J by 4 bases, with 26 bases between the two germline ends. Germline CDR1 and CDR2: SGDLS and YYNGEE. This CDR3 is 18 amino acids long. The CDR3 reads CASSPTPHDRFPLYGYTF. For the CDR3, the DNA is TGTGCCAGCAGCCCAACGCCCCACGACAGGTTTCCCCTCTATGGCTACACCTTC. The entire variable domain, with the rest obtained from reference TRBV9 and TRBJ1-2, is as follows: DSGVTQTPKHLITATGQRVTLRCSPRSGDLSVYWYQQSLDQGLQFLIQYYNGEERAKGNILERFSAQQFPDLHSELNLSSLELGDSALYFCASSPTPHDRFPLYGYTFGSGTRLTVV.

This rearrangement joins TRBV5-1 to TRBJ2-3; tentative D call: TRBD2 (5 bases). Trimming left V 4 bases short and J 6 bases short, with 15 bases between. Germline-derived CDR1 and CDR2 are SGHRS and YFSETQ. This CDR3 contains 14 residues. This CDR3 is CASSPRTLGDTQYF. CDR3 DNA sequence: TGCGCCAGCAGCCCCCGGACTCTAGGGGATACGCAGTATTTT.